Shown below are 12 T cell receptor beta chains from a single sample sequenced in a study of tumor-infiltrating lymphocytes in primary liver carcinoma. TCR beta cDNA was prepared out of about 510 ng total RNA by means of a constant-region primer. Construction of TCR beta libraries relied on three successive nested multiplex PCR rounds employing slightly modified ARM-PCR. The opening two PCR rounds, around 10 cycles each, paired TRBV1-TRBV30 forward primers with a C-beta reverse primer. MiXCR, run by TCRdb on the multiplex PCR reads, gives a single entry per CDR3 protein. The sample has fewer than 350,000 distinct CDR3 sequences, around three fifths seen once. The authors took blood RNA from unsorted whole blood and also extracted germline DNA. Material for sequencing was peripheral blood. All receptors come from a man in his forties with primary liver carcinoma and hepatitis B virus infection.

The chain employs TRBV30 and TRBJ1-1; no clear D gene. Trimming removed 5 bases at V and 4 bases at J, with 11 bases between. CDR1 and CDR2 (germline): GTSNPN, SVGIG (reference sequence). The CDR3 has 12 residues. CDR3: CAWRPLGTEAFF. The CDR3 DNA is TGTGCCTGGCGACCCCTCGGCACTGAAGCTTTCTTT.

This clonotype was seen a handful of times. The chain recombines TRBV5-1 with TRBJ2-7; D ambiguous. This CDR3 spans 14 amino acids. Looked up from germline, CDR1 is SGHRS and CDR2 is YFSETQ. V was pared by 2 bases and J by 5 bases, with 14 bases between. The CDR3 loop reads CASSFPAATNEQYF. The CDR3 DNA is TGCGCCAGCAGCTTCCCAGCAGCGACCAACGAGCAGTACTTC.

This clonotype was detected only a few times. The V and J genes are TRBV10-3 and TRBJ2-7; possible D gene TRBD2, 6 bases. CDR3 length equals 16 residues. Germline loops: CDR1 ENHRY, CDR2 SYGVKD. The germline V and J ends were trimmed by 1 base and 2 bases, with 15 bases remaining between them. CDR3 residues: CAISEFRGWTTYEQYF. As DNA, the CDR3 is TGTGCCATCAGTGAGTTCCGGGGGTGGACTACCTACGAGCAGTACTTC.

The genes are TRBV14 and TRBJ2-7; D may be TRBD1 (7 bases). The length of the CDR3 is 13 residues. CDR1 SGHDN and CDR2 FVKESK come from the germline V gene. The CDR3 here is CVTRQGGDYEQYF. CDR3 bases: TGTGTCACCCGACAGGGAGGAGATTACGAGCAGTACTTC.

Regarding this clonotype: Germline is not matched at one junction end, which may reflect a read error. This rearrangement joins TRBV6-6 to TRBJ1-1; the D is unclear. Germline V gives CDR1 MNHNY, CDR2 SVGAGI (reference sequence). This CDR3 comprises 15 residues. The CDR3 loop reads CAISDHPIVNTEAFF. The CDR3 nucleotides read TGTGCCATCAGTGACCACCCCATTGTGAACACTGAAGCTTTCTTT.

The rearrangement links TRBV6-1 to TRBJ2-1; TRBD2 matches 9 bases. CDR1 and CDR2 (germline): MNHNS, SASEGT. The J segment lost 2 bases and the V segment lost 2 bases, leaving 4 bases of the junction unmatched. This CDR3 is built from 16 residues. The CDR3, as DNA: TGTGCCAGCAGTGAATCTCTAGCGGGGACCTACAATGAGCAGTTCTTC. Translating it yields CASSESLAGTYNEQFF.

On this clonotype itself: The junction departs from the called germline gene at one end, perhaps through a read error. The V and J genes are TRBV6-2 or TRBV6-3 and TRBJ2-2, with 7 bases that match TRBD2. The CDR3 covers 18 residues. Per germline, CDR1 MNHEY and CDR2 SVGEGT. CDR3 loop: CASSDIGIRLANTGVLFF. In DNA form, the CDR3 reads TGTGCCAGCAGCGACATTGGGATCCGACTAGCCAACACCGGGGTGCTGTTTTTT.

At least ten counts were recorded for this clonotype. The chain carries TRBV4-2 and TRBJ2-5; D might be TRBD1 (6 bases). With 1 base removed from V and 2 bases from J, the gap between germline ends came to 11 bases. The CDR3 contains 15 residues. In germline, CDR1 is LGHNA, CDR2 YNFKEQ. The CDR3 protein is CASSQGTGQQETQYF. Written as DNA, the CDR3 is TGTGCCAGCAGCCAAGGGACTGGACAGCAAGAGACCCAGTACTTC.

The chain joins TRBV4-2 to TRBJ1-5; no reliable D call. With the DNA end fitting TRBJ2-3 better, the J assignment may be wrong. The CDR3 is made up of 15 amino acids. From germline, CDR1 is LGHNA and CDR2 YNFKEQ. CDR3 bases: TGTGCCAGCAGCCAAGACATGGCGGCTGGCCAGCCCCAGTATTTT. Its protein is CASSQDMAAGQPQYF.

A word on this clonotype: It may be a read error: a sequence one base away is much more abundant. The J gene is TRBJ2-1, the V gene TRBV6-5; D remains unclear. The CDR3 has 13 residues. With 6 bases removed from V and 9 bases from J, the gap between germline ends came to 15 bases. Germline-derived CDR1 and CDR2 are MNHEY and SVGAGI. CDR3 DNA sequence: TGTGCCAGCAGCCCACGCATCGACATTGAGCAGTTCTTC. Protein sequence: CASSPRIDIEQFF.

Comment on this clonotype: One base away lies a much larger clone, so this may be a sequencing read error. This chain connects TRBV4-1 to TRBJ1-4, with D unresolved. The CDR3 contains 13 residues. Per the germline V gene, CDR1 is MGHRA and CDR2 is YSYEKL. The CDR3 protein is CDSSLLVKEKLFF. The DNA of the CDR3 is TGCGACAGCAGCCTCCTGGTAAAGGAAAAACTGTTTTTT.

Regarding this clonotype: The germline gene is not matched at one end of the junction; a read error may be the cause. The CDR3 loop is CDSSYPQRGRIGELSF. The CDR3 coding sequence is TGTGACAGCAGTTACCCACAGCGGGGCAGGATCGGGGAGCTGTCTTTT. The chain uses TRBV6-2 or TRBV6-3 and TRBJ2-2, with 7 bases fitting TRBD2. This CDR3 has 16 amino acids. Germline V lookup: CDR1 MNHEY, CDR2 SVGEGT.